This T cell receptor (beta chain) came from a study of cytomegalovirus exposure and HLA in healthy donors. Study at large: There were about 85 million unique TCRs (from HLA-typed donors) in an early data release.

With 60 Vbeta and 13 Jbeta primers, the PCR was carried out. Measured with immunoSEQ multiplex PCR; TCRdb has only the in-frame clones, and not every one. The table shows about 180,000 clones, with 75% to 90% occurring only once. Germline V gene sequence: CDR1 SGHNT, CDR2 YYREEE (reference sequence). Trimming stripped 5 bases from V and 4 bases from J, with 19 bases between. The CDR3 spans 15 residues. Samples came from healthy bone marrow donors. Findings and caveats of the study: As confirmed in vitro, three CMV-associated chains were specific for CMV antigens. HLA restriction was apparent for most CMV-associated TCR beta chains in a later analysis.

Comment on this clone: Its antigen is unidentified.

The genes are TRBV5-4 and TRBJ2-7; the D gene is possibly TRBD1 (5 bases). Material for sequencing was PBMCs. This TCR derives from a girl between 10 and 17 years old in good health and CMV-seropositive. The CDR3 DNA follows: TGTGCCAGCAGTATCAAGGGGATAAGGCAGTACGAGCAGTACTTC. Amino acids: CASSIKGIRQYEQYF.